The 20 T cell receptor beta chains in this list originate from one sample, sequenced in a study of shared clonotypes between healthy human individuals. Clones were sequenced by immunoSEQ multiplex PCR, and TCRdb holds only the in-frame ones, with some missing. Counted here are 400,000 to 600,000 clones, about 96% occurring once; the ten biggest clones make up 0.064%. What was sequenced was naive CD4+ T cells sorted from blood. Specified subset: CD45RA+ positively selected. The receptors derive from a woman in her thirties in good health.

Only one count was recorded for this clone. The rearrangement joins TRBV5-1 to TRBJ1-1; 10 nucleotides line up with TRBD1. V lost 4 bases to trimming and J lost 0 bases; unmatched junction nucleotides: 6. From germline, CDR1 is SGHRS and CDR2 YFSETQ. The CDR3 spans 16 residues. CDR3 sequence (DNA): TGCGCCAGCAGCGACAGGGGGCCCGGAATGAACACTGAAGCTTTCTTT. The encoded protein is CASSDRGPGMNTEAFF.

The chain employs TRBV28 and TRBJ2-1; D not certain. V dropped 5 bases and J dropped 0 bases, with 11 bases sitting between them. The CDR3 length is 15 residues. Germline values: CDR1 MDHEN, CDR2 SYDVKM. DNA of the CDR3: TGTGCCAGCAGTGGGTCCTGGAGCTCCTACAATGAGCAGTTCTTC. As protein: CASSGSWSSYNEQFF.

The J gene is TRBJ2-7, the V gene TRBV4-1; the D gene is possibly TRBD1 (5 bases). Trimming removed 0 bases from V and 0 bases from J, with 24 bases in between. The germline gives CDR1 MGHRA, CDR2 YSYEKL. The length of the CDR3 is 20 residues. Written as DNA, the CDR3 is TGCGCCAGCAGCCAAGATTTGATAAAAGGTGCAGGGCCTAGCTCCTACGAGCAGTACTTC. It translates to CASSQDLIKGAGPSSYEQYF.

This clone was counted once. DNA of the CDR3: TGTGCCAGCAGTTTATTTCCAAGTTCCTCTGGAAACACCATATATTTT. As protein: CASSLFPSSSGNTIYF. This sequence joins TRBV28 and TRBJ1-3; D is uncertain. Trimming shortened V by 1 base and J by 0 bases, and 10 bases separated the two germline ends. Per the germline V gene, CDR1 is MDHEN and CDR2 is SYDVKM. There are 16 residues in the CDR3. Full variable domain (outside the CDR3, taken from reference TRBV28 and TRBJ1-3): DVKVTQSSRYLVKRTGEKVFLECVQDMDHENMFWYRQDPGLGLRLIYFSYDVKMKEKGDIPEGYSVSREKKERFSLILESASTNQTSMYLCASSLFPSSSGNTIYFGEGSWLTVV.

The chain recombines TRBV6-1 with TRBJ1-5, with 10 bases aligning to TRBD1. V lost 7 bases to trimming and J lost 7 bases; unmatched junction nucleotides: 10. From germline, CDR1 is MNHNS and CDR2 SASEGT. This CDR3 is 15 amino acids long. For the CDR3, the DNA is TGTGCCAGCAAAATGACAGGGGGCGCAGAGCAGCCCCAGCATTTT. It yields the protein CASKMTGGAEQPQHF.

The chain joins TRBV5-1 to TRBJ2-1; TRBD2 matches 13 bases. After removal of 6 bases from V and 8 bases from J, the junction contained 8 bases not matched to a gene. CDR3 length: 15 amino acids. Germline V gives CDR1 SGHRS, CDR2 YFSETQ. The CDR3 sequence: CASISGTSGTDEQFF. Here the CDR3 DNA reads TGCGCCAGCATATCCGGGACTAGCGGGACCGATGAGCAGTTCTTC.

V and J are TRBV18 and TRBJ1-1, with 8 bases aligning to TRBD1. The CDR3 spans 15 residues. From germline, CDR1 is KGHSH and CDR2 LQKENI. Trimming took 3 bases from V and 0 from J; bases not matched to a gene: 3. In DNA form, the CDR3 reads TGTGCCAGCTCACCGACAGGGGACATGAACACTGAAGCTTTCTTT. Translating it yields CASSPTGDMNTEAFF.

The chain uses TRBV13 and TRBJ2-1, with unresolved D. Germline V gene data show CDR1 as PRHDT and CDR2 as FYEKMQ (reference sequence). Between the trimmed V and J ends, which lost 10 bases and 5 bases, there was a span of 6 bases. The CDR3 runs 10 residues. The DNA of the CDR3 is TGTGCCACTATGAACAATGAGCAGTTCTTC. This encodes CATMNNEQFF.

This rearrangement joins TRBV28 to TRBJ2-5; 8 bases are a match to TRBD1. Germline values: CDR1 MDHEN, CDR2 SYDVKM. Unmatched junction bases numbered 11, after V lost 4 bases and J lost 7 bases. The CDR3 length is 15 residues. CDR3 sequence (DNA): TGTGCCAGCAGTTCACACGCGGACAGGGAAGGGACCCAGTACTTC. This sequence encodes CASSSHADREGTQYF.

This clone was counted a single time. The rearrangement joins TRBV28 to TRBJ1-1; D possibly corresponds to TRBD1 (6 bases). V lost 5 bases and J lost 3, with 16 bases in between. Germline V gives CDR1 MDHEN, CDR2 SYDVKM. The CDR3 contains 15 residues. The CDR3, as DNA: TGTGCCAGCAGTAGTGGGAGGGGGTCTCACACTGAAGCTTTCTTT. Its protein is CASSSGRGSHTEAFF.

The chain employs TRBV10-3 and TRBJ1-1; D is uncertain. The CDR3 runs to 15 residues. The V gene lost 0 bases and the J gene lost 3 bases, with 11 bases spanning the gap. Looked up from germline, CDR1 is ENHRY and CDR2 is SYGVKD. The CDR3 here is CAISESSMEDTEAFF. The CDR3 coding sequence is TGTGCCATCAGTGAGTCGAGCATGGAAGACACTGAAGCTTTCTTT.

The J gene is TRBJ2-2, the V gene TRBV7-9, with 9 bases identical to TRBD2. Germline CDR1 SEHNR, CDR2 FQNEAQ (reference sequence). The CDR3 sequence is 17 residues long. V lost 1 base and J lost 5; bases outside the gene matches: 8. The CDR3 DNA reads as TGTGCCAGCAGCTTAGTTCGCGGGAGGGCCAGGACCGGGGAGCTGTTTTTT. Residues: CASSLVRGRARTGELFF. Looking up the rest from reference TRBV7-9 and TRBJ2-2 gives the full variable domain: DTGVSQNPRHKITKRGQNVTFRCDPISEHNRLYWYRQTLGQGPEFLTYFQNEAQLEKSRLLSDRFSAERPKGSFSTLEIQRTEQGDSAMYLCASSLVRGRARTGELFFGEGSRLTVL.

The chain employs TRBV19 and TRBJ1-2; no definite D call. CDR1 is LNHDA and CDR2 is SQIVND in the germline V gene (reference sequence). V was pared by 9 bases and J by 4 bases, with 18 bases between. This CDR3 comprises 14 residues. In nucleotides, the CDR3 is TGTGCCAGCAGCCCAAGTGAGATAACCTATGGCTACACCTTC. Amino acids: CASSPSEITYGYTF.

The rearrangement joins TRBV7-3 to TRBJ2-2; tentative D call: TRBD2 (6 bases). Per germline, CDR1 SGHTA and CDR2 FQGTGA. V gave up 2 bases and J gave up 6 bases, with 16 bases separating them. CDR3 size: 16 residues. CDR3 sequence reads: CASSLGGTLFSGELFF. DNA for the CDR3: TGTGCCAGCAGCTTAGGGGGGACCCTTTTTTCCGGGGAGCTGTTTTTT.

J is TRBJ1-5 and V is TRBV2; 9 bases are a match to TRBD1. The CDR3 contains 14 residues. The trim removed 7 bases at V and 5 bases at J, leaving 6 bases unmatched. CDR1 and CDR2 (germline): SNHLY, FYNNEI. CDR3 coding DNA: TGTGCCAGCATGATGGGACAGGGTTATCAGCCCCAGCATTTT. This sequence encodes CASMMGQGYQPQHF.

V gene TRBV11-3 combines with J gene TRBJ2-5; D not certain. The CDR3 extends over 13 amino acids. V gave up 2 bases and J gave up 1 base, with 5 bases separating them. The germline CDR1 and CDR2 sequences are SGHNT and YENEEA. Written as DNA, the CDR3 is TGTGCCAGCAGCTTAACAGCCCAAGAGACCCAGTACTTC. The encoded protein is CASSLTAQETQYF.

This chain connects TRBV7-9 to TRBJ2-7; 9 bases fit TRBD2. The germline gives CDR1 SEHNR, CDR2 FQNEAQ (reference sequence). The CDR3 spans 15 residues. J lost 2 bases, V lost 5 bases, and 7 bases had no gene match. CDR3 sequence (DNA): TGTGCCAGCAGCAGGGCGGGGGGGACAGCCTACGAGCAGTACTTC. Amino acids: CASSRAGGTAYEQYF.

The chain couples TRBV19 to TRBJ1-1, with unresolved D. Germline CDR1 LNHDA, CDR2 SQIVND (reference sequence). The length of the CDR3 is 13 residues. V was trimmed by 1 base and J by 4 bases, leaving 7 bases between them. The CDR3 loop reads CASSIGRGTEAFF. DNA for the CDR3: TGTGCCAGTAGTATAGGTAGAGGCACTGAAGCTTTCTTT.

In this sample, this clone turned up once. The rearrangement joins TRBV20-1 to TRBJ2-7; D not certain. Trimming pared 0 bases from V and 4 bases from J, leaving 4 bases between. The CDR3 runs 11 residues. Germline V CDR1 and CDR2: DFQATT, SNEGSKA (reference sequence). The CDR3 DNA reads TGCAGTGCTAGAGATTTTTACGAGCAGTACTTC. Translation: CSARDFYEQYF.

This clone appeared a single time. The chain has TRBV11-2 and TRBJ2-1, with 9 bases aligning to TRBD2. Looked up from germline, CDR1 is SGHAT and CDR2 is FQNNGV. The CDR3 is 16 amino acids. Trimming at V came to 4 bases and at J to 2 bases, leaving 6 bases not matched to a gene. The CDR3 sequence is CASSSGGLATYNEQFF. DNA for the CDR3: TGTGCCAGCAGCTCAGGGGGACTAGCAACCTACAATGAGCAGTTCTTC. The whole variable domain, filled in from reference TRBV11-2 and TRBJ2-1, reads EAGVAQSPRYKIIEKRQSVAFWCNPISGHATLYWYQQILGQGPKLLIQFQNNGVVDDSQLPKDRFSAERLKGVDSTLKIQPAKLEDSAVYLCASSSGGLATYNEQFFGPGTRLTVL.